The rows below give T cell receptor beta chains drawn from one sample of a study of T cells in narcolepsy. TCRdb's table, derived via immunoSEQ multiplex PCR, lists solely in-frame clones and lacks some. The sample contains approximately 32,000 clones, approximately 90% of which appear only once. The material sequenced was CD45RA- memory CD4+ T cells from PBMCs. These receptors were obtained from a human donor with narcolepsy. CDR3s include the opening cysteine and the closing phenylalanine or tryptophan. Each record gives: J gene, D gene, V gene, clone size, CDR3 protein, CDR3 DNA. A D gene is named only where the DNA matches it firmly. Clone size is stated in some rows and not others, as once, few, many or a class when expanded.

j_call: TRBJ2-1
d_call: -
v_call: TRBV18
clone_size: -
cdr3_aa: CASSPPETRFWQFF
cdr3_nt: TGTGCCAGCTCACCGCCTGAGACAAGGTTTTGGCAGTTCTTC

j_call: TRBJ2-6
d_call: -
v_call: TRBV28
clone_size: -
cdr3_aa: CASSLGGPGANVLTF
cdr3_nt: TGTGCCAGCAGTTTAGGGGGTCCCGGGGCCAACGTCCTGACTTTC

j_call: TRBJ2-7
d_call: -
v_call: TRBV6-1
clone_size: once
cdr3_aa: CASSVVTGHYEQYF
cdr3_nt: TGTGCCAGCAGTGTCGTAACAGGGCACTACGAGCAGTACTTC

j_call: TRBJ1-3
d_call: -
v_call: TRBV30
clone_size: -
cdr3_aa: CAWGGTGSGNTIYF
cdr3_nt: TGTGCCTGGGGGGGAACGGGCTCTGGAAACACCATATATTTT

j_call: TRBJ1-1
d_call: TRBD1
v_call: TRBV7-9
clone_size: -
cdr3_aa: CASTRQGMKGNTEAFF
cdr3_nt: TGTGCCAGTACCAGACAGGGGATGAAGGGGAACACTGAAGCTTTCTTT

j_call: TRBJ1-1
d_call: -
v_call: TRBV28
clone_size: few
cdr3_aa: CASSQGGAGMNTEAFF
cdr3_nt: TGTGCCAGCAGCCAGGGAGGGGCGGGGATGAACACTGAAGCTTTCTTT

j_call: TRBJ2-1
d_call: -
v_call: TRBV9
clone_size: few
cdr3_aa: CASSVEATPGEQFF
cdr3_nt: TGTGCCAGCAGCGTAGAAGCCACCCCGGGGGAGCAGTTCTTC

j_call: TRBJ2-1
d_call: -
v_call: TRBV4-2
clone_size: -
cdr3_aa: CASSQEGLGSSYNEQFF
cdr3_nt: TGTGCCAGCAGCCAAGAAGGTTTGGGTAGCTCCTACAATGAGCAGTTCTTC

j_call: TRBJ2-7
d_call: TRBD1
v_call: TRBV10-3
clone_size: -
cdr3_aa: CAIRPGQGAAEQYF
cdr3_nt: TGTGCCATCAGGCCGGGACAGGGGGCAGCCGAGCAGTACTTC

j_call: TRBJ1-1
d_call: -
v_call: TRBV2
clone_size: -
cdr3_aa: CASKAFGGVGTEAFF
cdr3_nt: TGTGCCAGCAAAGCCTTCGGTGGGGTCGGGACTGAAGCTTTCTTT

j_call: TRBJ2-7
d_call: -
v_call: TRBV2
clone_size: once
cdr3_aa: CASSLRQAYEQYF
cdr3_nt: TGTGCCAGCAGTTTAAGACAGGCCTACGAGCAGTACTTC

j_call: TRBJ1-4
d_call: -
v_call: TRBV7-2
clone_size: -
cdr3_aa: CASSKGRLGAEKLFF
cdr3_nt: TGTGCCAGCAGCAAAGGACGGTTGGGGGCGGAAAAACTGTTTTTT

j_call: TRBJ2-2
d_call: TRBD1
v_call: TRBV7-2
clone_size: -
cdr3_aa: CASSPGQGLSGELFF
cdr3_nt: TGTGCCAGCAGCCCGGGACAGGGACTAAGCGGGGAGCTGTTTTTT

j_call: TRBJ2-3
d_call: TRBD2
v_call: TRBV10-3
clone_size: few
cdr3_aa: CAISGAGRASGTDTQYF
cdr3_nt: TGTGCCATCAGTGGGGCAGGGAGGGCTAGCGGGACAGATACGCAGTATTTT

j_call: TRBJ1-3
d_call: -
v_call: TRBV6-6
clone_size: few
cdr3_aa: CASSKERNTIYF
cdr3_nt: TGTGCCAGCAGTAAAGAGAGAAACACCATATATTTT

j_call: TRBJ2-3
d_call: TRBD1
v_call: TRBV18
clone_size: -
cdr3_aa: CASSPRGPGQGSRGSTDTQYF
cdr3_nt: TGTGCCAGCTCACCACGGGGGCCGGGACAGGGATCCAGGGGAAGCACAGATACGCAGTATTTT

j_call: TRBJ2-7
d_call: -
v_call: TRBV6-1
clone_size: once
cdr3_aa: CASSASSGLNQLYEQYF
cdr3_nt: TGTGCCAGCAGTGCCTCTTCGGGTCTTAATCAACTCTACGAGCAGTACTTC

j_call: TRBJ2-7
d_call: TRBD1
v_call: TRBV7-2
clone_size: -
cdr3_aa: CASSSYGTGGWEQYF
cdr3_nt: TGTGCCAGCAGCTCGTACGGGACAGGGGGCTGGGAGCAGTACTTC

j_call: TRBJ1-1
d_call: TRBD1
v_call: TRBV6-1
clone_size: -
cdr3_aa: CASSPYRGNTEAFF
cdr3_nt: TGTGCCAGCAGTCCCTACAGGGGGAACACTGAAGCTTTCTTT

j_call: TRBJ2-1
d_call: -
v_call: TRBV5-4
clone_size: -
cdr3_aa: CASSFPGAKTYNEQFF
cdr3_nt: TGTGCCAGCAGCTTCCCGGGAGCCAAGACTTACAATGAGCAGTTCTTC

j_call: TRBJ1-5
d_call: -
v_call: TRBV28
clone_size: -
cdr3_aa: CASSLGGANQPQHF
cdr3_nt: TGTGCCAGCAGTTTAGGAGGCGCTAATCAGCCCCAGCATTTT

j_call: TRBJ1-3
d_call: -
v_call: TRBV5-1
clone_size: -
cdr3_aa: CASSLDTEGGYTIYF
cdr3_nt: TGCGCCAGCAGCTTGGACACAGAAGGAGGATACACCATATATTTT

j_call: TRBJ2-7
d_call: TRBD2
v_call: TRBV7-2
clone_size: -
cdr3_aa: CASSTRTSGGVYEQYF
cdr3_nt: TGTGCCAGCAGCACGCGGACTAGCGGGGGGGTTTACGAGCAGTACTTC

j_call: TRBJ2-2
d_call: TRBD1
v_call: TRBV7-2
clone_size: -
cdr3_aa: CASSSGTGGTGELFF
cdr3_nt: TGTGCCAGCAGCTCCGGGACAGGGGGAACCGGGGAGCTGTTTTTT

j_call: TRBJ2-3
d_call: -
v_call: TRBV11-3
clone_size: -
cdr3_aa: CASSLQGSPDTQYF
cdr3_nt: TGTGCCAGCAGCTTACAGGGATCCCCAGATACGCAGTATTTT

j_call: TRBJ2-1
d_call: -
v_call: TRBV30
clone_size: -
cdr3_aa: CAWRGYNEQFF
cdr3_nt: TGTGCCTGGAGGGGGTACAATGAGCAGTTCTTC

j_call: TRBJ2-3
d_call: -
v_call: TRBV7-2
clone_size: -
cdr3_aa: CASSLQSGTAGADTQYF
cdr3_nt: TGTGCCAGCAGCTTACAATCCGGGACAGCGGGCGCAGATACGCAGTATTTT

j_call: TRBJ2-1
d_call: TRBD2
v_call: TRBV6-8
clone_size: -
cdr3_aa: CASRRQRGSSYNEQFF
cdr3_nt: TGTGCCAGCAGGCGTCAGCGGGGAAGCTCCTACAATGAGCAGTTCTTC

j_call: TRBJ2-1
d_call: -
v_call: TRBV11-3
clone_size: -
cdr3_aa: CASSLGSLNEQFF
cdr3_nt: TGTGCCAGCAGCCTAGGTAGCTTAAATGAGCAGTTCTTC

j_call: TRBJ1-2
d_call: -
v_call: TRBV4-3
clone_size: -
cdr3_aa: CASSPQGIYGYTF
cdr3_nt: TGCGCCAGCAGCCCTCAGGGTATCTATGGCTACACCTTC

j_call: TRBJ1-2
d_call: -
v_call: TRBV4-3
clone_size: -
cdr3_aa: CASSQDKENYGYTF
cdr3_nt: TGCGCCAGCAGCCAAGACAAGGAGAACTATGGCTACACCTTC

j_call: TRBJ2-3
d_call: -
v_call: TRBV5-8
clone_size: -
cdr3_aa: CASSLARDSRTDTQYF
cdr3_nt: TGTGCCAGCAGCTTGGCCAGGGACTCTCGCACAGATACGCAGTATTTT

j_call: TRBJ1-1
d_call: -
v_call: TRBV7-4
clone_size: -
cdr3_aa: CASSPGRRDTEAFF
cdr3_nt: TGTGCCAGCAGCCCCGGAAGGAGGGACACTGAAGCTTTCTTT

j_call: TRBJ1-3
d_call: -
v_call: TRBV7-6
clone_size: -
cdr3_aa: CASSQYPLRGRFGNTIYF
cdr3_nt: TGTGCCAGCAGCCAATACCCCCTAAGGGGCCGGTTTGGAAACACCATATATTTT

j_call: TRBJ1-4
d_call: -
v_call: TRBV7-2
clone_size: -
cdr3_aa: CASSLLGRGDEKLFF
cdr3_nt: TGTGCCAGCAGCTTATTGGGACGAGGGGACGAAAAACTGTTTTTT

j_call: TRBJ1-6
d_call: -
v_call: TRBV2
clone_size: -
cdr3_aa: CASSLTERNSPLHF
cdr3_nt: TGTGCCAGCAGCCTCACAGAGCGGAATTCACCCCTCCACTTT

j_call: TRBJ2-5
d_call: -
v_call: TRBV7-9
clone_size: once
cdr3_aa: CASSQGLGETQYF
cdr3_nt: TGTGCCAGCAGCCAGGGACTCGGAGAGACCCAGTACTTC

j_call: TRBJ1-5
d_call: -
v_call: TRBV30
clone_size: -
cdr3_aa: CAWSDAGQPQHF
cdr3_nt: TGTGCCTGGAGTGACGCGGGGCAGCCCCAGCATTTT

j_call: TRBJ2-7
d_call: -
v_call: TRBV11-3
clone_size: once
cdr3_aa: CASSFEHYEQYF
cdr3_nt: TGTGCCAGCAGCTTTGAACACTACGAGCAGTACTTC

j_call: TRBJ1-2
d_call: -
v_call: TRBV5-4
clone_size: -
cdr3_aa: CASSLDSGYTF
cdr3_nt: TGTGCCAGCAGCTTGGACAGCGGCTACACCTTC

j_call: TRBJ2-1
d_call: -
v_call: TRBV28
clone_size: -
cdr3_aa: CASSPYNEQFF
cdr3_nt: TGTGCCAGCAGTCCTTACAATGAGCAGTTCTTC

j_call: TRBJ2-2
d_call: -
v_call: TRBV11-3
clone_size: -
cdr3_aa: CASSLEVGAGELFF
cdr3_nt: TGTGCCAGCAGCTTAGAGGTGGGGGCCGGGGAGCTGTTTTTT

j_call: TRBJ1-1
d_call: TRBD1
v_call: TRBV5-4
clone_size: -
cdr3_aa: CASSSGTDMNTEAFF
cdr3_nt: TGTGCCAGCAGCTCCGGGACAGACATGAACACTGAAGCTTTCTTT

j_call: TRBJ2-7
d_call: -
v_call: TRBV21-1
clone_size: -
cdr3_aa: CASGVPSGSSHEQYF
cdr3_nt: TGTGCCAGCGGCGTCCCTTCTGGGTCCAGCCACGAGCAGTACTTC

j_call: TRBJ2-7
d_call: -
v_call: TRBV5-1
clone_size: -
cdr3_aa: CASSLLDATSYEQYF
cdr3_nt: TGCGCCAGCAGCTTGTTGGACGCGACCTCCTACGAGCAGTACTTC

j_call: TRBJ2-7
d_call: TRBD2
v_call: TRBV11-3
clone_size: -
cdr3_aa: CASSVTGLAGGEQYF
cdr3_nt: TGTGCCAGCAGCGTCACGGGACTAGCGGGGGGCGAGCAGTACTTC

j_call: TRBJ2-5
d_call: TRBD2
v_call: TRBV4-2
clone_size: -
cdr3_aa: CASSLNSGLAAQETQYF
cdr3_nt: TGTGCCAGCAGCCTCAACTCGGGACTAGCGGCTCAAGAGACCCAGTACTTC

j_call: TRBJ2-5
d_call: -
v_call: TRBV10-3
clone_size: -
cdr3_aa: CAIRGRGARETQYF
cdr3_nt: TGTGCCATCAGAGGCAGGGGGGCTCGGGAGACCCAGTACTTC